Each of the 27 T cell receptor beta chains below was sequenced from the same sample in a study of early T cells in non-severe SARS-CoV-2 infection. From the 5' RACE reads, TCRdb called clonotypes with MiXCR, one entry per CDR3 protein. This table has over 80,000 distinct CDR3 sequences, around 15% appearing once. The sequenced sample was whole blood. These receptor sequences come from an adult who was a healthcare worker with PCR-confirmed SARS-CoV-2 infection or an uninfected control (not recorded which).

The table lists this clonotype with many counts. V and J are TRBV20-1 and TRBJ1-2; TRBD1 matches at 10 bases. Germline V gene sequence: CDR1 DFQATT, CDR2 SNEGSKA (reference sequence). The CDR3 is 14 residues long. The J segment lost 7 bases and the V segment lost 6 bases, leaving 11 bases of the junction unmatched. The DNA of the CDR3 is TGCAGTGCACCCCGGACAGGGGGAGGGAGTGGCTACACCTTC. Translating gives CSAPRTGGGSGYTF.

CDR3 amino acids: CASSLKGSGNTIYF. CDR3 coding DNA: TGTGCCAGCAGCTTAAAAGGGTCTGGAAACACCATATATTTT. The J gene is TRBJ1-3, the V gene TRBV13; no firm D call. Trimming took 2 bases from V and 1 from J, leaving 6 bases between them. The CDR3 has 14 amino acids. Germline V gene sequence: CDR1 PRHDT, CDR2 FYEKMQ (reference sequence). Full variable domain (remainder filled in from reference TRBV13 and TRBJ1-3): AAGVIQSPRHLIKEKRETATLKCYPIPRHDTVYWYQQGPGQDPQFLISFYEKMQSDKGSIPDRFSAQQFSDYHSELNMSSLELGDSALYFCASSLKGSGNTIYFGEGSWLTVV.

In this sample, this clonotype turned up a few times. The V call is TRBV7-3, the J call TRBJ2-1; 9 positions agree with TRBD2. CDR3 length: 19 residues. V lost 2 bases to trimming and J lost 0 bases; unmatched junction nucleotides: 11. Germline V gene lookup returns CDR1 SGHTA and CDR2 FQGTGA. The DNA for the CDR3 is TGTGCCAGCAGCTTACCAACCCTAGCGGGGACCGCCTCCTACAATGAGCAGTTCTTC. Amino acid sequence: CASSLPTLAGTASYNEQFF.

This clonotype was found a few times. The chain couples TRBV15 to TRBJ2-2; possibly TRBD1 or TRBD2 for D (5 bases each). The CDR3 loop spans 15 amino acids. Germline values: CDR1 LNHNV, CDR2 YYDKDF (reference sequence). V lost 1 base and J lost 4, with 10 bases in between. The CDR3 nucleotides read TGTGCCACCAGCAGAGTGGGGGAACGCACCGGGGAGCTGTTTTTT. Its translation is CATSRVGERTGELFF.

There are many counts of this clonotype. The rearrangement links TRBV7-2 to TRBJ1-6, with D uncertain. Germline V gene data show CDR1 as SGHTA and CDR2 as FQGNSA. The CDR3 has 16 residues. V lost 3 bases, J lost 0 bases, and 9 bases lay in between. CDR3 sequence reads: CASSFSGSSYNSPLHF. The CDR3 DNA reads as TGTGCCAGCAGCTTTAGCGGAAGCTCCTATAATTCACCCCTCCACTTT.

This clonotype has ten or more counts. The genes are TRBV28 and TRBJ1-1; D is undetermined. Germline V gene lookup returns CDR1 MDHEN and CDR2 SYDVKM. This CDR3 is 15 amino acids long. Trimming took 3 bases from V and 0 from J, leaving 11 bases between them. This CDR3 reads CASSLGGFMNTEAFF. The CDR3 DNA is TGTGCCAGCAGTTTGGGCGGGTTCATGAACACTGAAGCTTTCTTT.

This clonotype came up a few times. The V call is TRBV6-5, the J call TRBJ1-1, with D unclear. Per germline, CDR1 MNHEY and CDR2 SVGAGI. The germline V and J ends were trimmed by 8 bases and 1 base, with 20 bases remaining between them. This CDR3 is 16 amino acids long. CDR3 coding DNA: TGTGCCAGCGCGCGAAGGTTACTACAAGAGAACACTGAAGCTTTCTTT. Amino acid sequence: CASARRLLQENTEAFF.

J is TRBJ2-7 and V is TRBV18; D call uncertain. Trimming left V 6 bases short and J 4 bases short, with 16 bases between. There are 14 residues in the CDR3. Germline V lookup: CDR1 KGHSH, CDR2 LQKENI. The CDR3 is CASSLHGQRYEQYF. The CDR3 nucleotides are TGTGCCAGCTCCCTCCACGGCCAGAGGTACGAGCAGTACTTC.

This clonotype was seen many times. V is TRBV6-2 or TRBV6-3 and J is TRBJ1-1, with no clear D. V lost 5 bases, J lost 1 base, and 11 bases lay in between. The CDR3 contains 14 residues. Germline assignment: CDR1 MNHEY and CDR2 SVGEGT. Written as DNA, the CDR3 is TGTGCCAGCAGTCTTCACGTTTCGAACACTGAAGCTTTCTTT. This codes for CASSLHVSNTEAFF.

V is TRBV12-3 or TRBV12-4 and J is TRBJ1-4; 7 nucleotides line up with TRBD1. J gave up 6 bases and V 5 bases, and 9 bases lay outside the gene matches. This CDR3 has 15 residues. This CDR3 is CASSPTGWGYEKLFF. The CDR3 nucleotides read TGTGCCAGCAGTCCGACAGGGTGGGGGTATGAAAAACTGTTTTTT.

V and J are TRBV20-1 and TRBJ1-2; no clear D. The CDR3 has 15 amino acids. V was cut by 2 bases and J by 2 bases, with 15 bases left in between. Germline V gives CDR1 DFQATT, CDR2 SNEGSKA (reference sequence). DNA of the CDR3: TGCAGTGCTAGACACTCCCAGCAGCTAAACTATGGCTACACCTTC. Protein product: CSARHSQQLNYGYTF.

V is TRBV6-2 or TRBV6-3 and J is TRBJ2-2; D is perhaps TRBD1 or TRBD2 (6 bases each). Trimming cost V 6 bases and J 4 bases, with 9 bases left between them. CDR1 and CDR2 (germline): MNHEY, SVGEGT. The length of the CDR3 is 13 residues. In DNA form, the CDR3 reads TGTGCCAGCAGACAGGGAGGCACCGGGGAGCTGTTTTTT. Translated, it gives CASRQGGTGELFF.

The V call is TRBV20-1, the J call TRBJ1-2; TRBD1 matches 9 bases. CDR1 and CDR2 (germline): DFQATT, SNEGSKA (reference sequence). This CDR3 comprises 13 residues. Trimming at V came to 3 bases and at J to 8 bases, leaving 7 bases not matched to a gene. CDR3 sequence reads: CSARNRGRRGYTF. The DNA for the CDR3 is TGCAGTGCTAGGAACAGGGGGCGCAGGGGCTACACCTTC.

The chain uses TRBV20-1 and TRBJ1-2, with D uncertain. Germline values: CDR1 DFQATT, CDR2 SNEGSKA (reference sequence). V was clipped by 0 bases and J by 4 bases, with 15 bases between them. The CDR3 has 15 residues. This CDR3 reads CSARDAGVQGYGYTF. DNA for the CDR3: TGCAGTGCTAGAGATGCCGGGGTCCAAGGCTATGGCTACACCTTC.

A few counts support this clonotype. This chain joins TRBV6-5 and TRBJ1-1, with unresolved D. The germline V gene has CDR1 MNHEY and CDR2 SVGAGI. Trimming shortened V by 2 bases and J by 1 base, and 11 bases separated the two germline ends. This CDR3 spans 15 amino acids. In DNA, the CDR3 is TGTGCCAGCAGTTACAAGGCAGCTCGGAACACTGAAGCTTTCTTT. It is translated as CASSYKAARNTEAFF.

Many counts were recorded for this clonotype. V gene TRBV20-1 combines with J gene TRBJ1-1, with D unresolved. The CDR3 spans 16 residues. Germline V lookup: CDR1 DFQATT, CDR2 SNEGSKA (reference sequence). Trimming shortened V by 0 bases and J by 3 bases, and 17 bases separated the two germline ends. CDR3 sequence (DNA): TGCAGTGCTAGAGACCCTCGTTTAAGCTCGGACACTGAAGCTTTCTTT. As protein: CSARDPRLSSDTEAFF.

This clonotype has more than one count but fewer than ten. The chain links TRBV20-1 to TRBJ1-1, with D uncertain. CDR1 and CDR2 (germline): DFQATT, SNEGSKA (reference sequence). Trimming removed 5 bases at V and 1 base at J, with 11 bases between. The CDR3 consists of 13 residues. For the CDR3, the DNA is TGCAGTGCTGGAAGAACTGGGAACACTGAAGCTTTCTTT. Protein sequence: CSAGRTGNTEAFF.

The V call is TRBV28, the J call TRBJ1-2; no firm D call. CDR3 length: 11 amino acids. V lost 5 bases, J lost 8 bases, and 9 bases lay in between. Germline V lookup: CDR1 MDHEN, CDR2 SYDVKM. Here the CDR3 reads CASSTRWGYTF. DNA for the CDR3: TGTGCCAGCAGTACCCGCTGGGGCTACACCTTC.

The chain carries TRBV2 and TRBJ1-1; D gene ambiguous. Germline values: CDR1 SNHLY, CDR2 FYNNEI. The CDR3 sequence is 12 residues long. V lost 3 bases and J 8 bases, leaving 10 bases between the germline ends. CDR3 nucleotides: TGTGCCAGCAGTGATAGAAGGGCAGAAGCTTTCTTT. This gives the protein CASSDRRAEAFF.

In this sample, this clonotype turned up a few times. This sequence joins TRBV5-1 and TRBJ2-5; 11 positions agree with TRBD2. V lost 4 bases, J lost 5 bases, and 10 bases stayed unmatched. The CDR3 length is 16 residues. Germline V CDR1 and CDR2: SGHRS, YFSETQ. The CDR3 DNA sequence: TGCGCCAGCAGCCTCGCTATAGCGGGGGGGCCGGAGACCCAGTACTTC. Translation: CASSLAIAGGPETQYF.

This sequence joins TRBV6-1 and TRBJ2-5; a weak D match, TRBD1 (5 bases). There are 16 residues in the CDR3. The germline gives CDR1 MNHNS, CDR2 SASEGT. V was pared by 4 bases and J by 2 bases, with 17 bases between. Here the CDR3 DNA reads TGTGCCAGCAGTGCGAACGACAGAGAGTTTCAAGAGACCCAGTACTTC. Its protein product is CASSANDREFQETQYF.

This clonotype was observed at least ten times. The chain couples TRBV11-2 to TRBJ2-1, with 8 nucleotides matching TRBD2. There are 15 residues in the CDR3. Germline-derived CDR1 and CDR2 are SGHAT and FQNNGV. J gave up 4 bases and V 4 bases, and 6 bases lay outside the gene matches. CDR3 coding DNA: TGTGCCAGCAGCTCCGGGGGGGGACCTTACAATGAGCAGTTCTTC. It is translated as CASSSGGGPYNEQFF.

This clonotype was seen a handful of times. This rearrangement joins TRBV18 to TRBJ1-6; D gene uncertain. Germline CDR1 is KGHSH and CDR2 is LQKENI. The CDR3 length is 19 residues. The V and J ends lost 2 bases and 0 bases respectively, with 17 bases between them. CDR3 protein: CASSPIGSVLSSYNSPLHF. In nucleotides, the CDR3 is TGTGCCAGCTCACCAATCGGGAGTGTACTGAGCTCCTATAATTCACCCCTCCACTTT.

The chain is built from TRBV29-1 and TRBJ2-2; 11 nucleotides line up with TRBD2. From germline, CDR1 is SQVTM and CDR2 ANQGSEA. The V gene end was trimmed by 3 bases and the J gene end by 3 bases; junction bases not matched to a gene: 0. The CDR3 spans 14 residues. CDR3 DNA: TGCAGCGTTGATAGCGGGGGGGACACCGGGGAGCTGTTTTTT. As protein: CSVDSGGDTGELFF.

The V gene is TRBV9, the J gene TRBJ2-1; 10 nucleotides agree with TRBD2. There are 15 residues in the CDR3. Germline V gene lookup returns CDR1 SGDLS and CDR2 YYNGEE. With 2 bases clipped from V and 4 bases from J, the junction kept 3 bases outside the gene matches. CDR3 sequence reads: CASSVSSGGYNEQFF. The CDR3, as DNA: TGTGCCAGCAGCGTCTCTAGCGGGGGATACAATGAGCAGTTCTTC.

V usage is TRBV29-1 and J usage is TRBJ1-5, with D possibly TRBD1 on 5 matching bases. The germline gives CDR1 SQVTM, CDR2 ANQGSEA. The CDR3 length is 13 residues. V was cut by 6 bases and J by 3 bases, with 12 bases left in between. The CDR3 reads CSVGGAVNQPQHF. CDR3 coding DNA: TGCAGCGTCGGAGGGGCTGTCAATCAGCCCCAGCATTTT.

This clonotype has ten or more counts. This sequence joins TRBV10-3 and TRBJ2-3; 7 bases match TRBD1. The V gene end was trimmed by 11 bases and the J gene end by 2 bases; junction bases not matched to a gene: 13. The CDR3 is made up of 15 amino acids. Germline CDR1 ENHRY, CDR2 SYGVKD. The CDR3 region has the DNA TGTGCCGGATCAGGGGGTTTTCGTTACACAGATACGCAGTATTTT. It is translated as CAGSGGFRYTDTQYF.